Each of the 30 T cell receptor beta chains below was sequenced from the same sample in a study of blood T cell repertoires in COVID-19. This table comes from immunoSEQ multiplex PCR, and its TCRdb copy is limited to in-frame clones, with some not included. The sample lists 200,000 to 250,000 clones, about 90% seen once, with under 2.5% in the top ten. The sequencing sample was made of peripheral blood. The receptors derive from a man aged 40-55 years with active or convalescent COVID-19.

This clone was recorded only once. The V gene is TRBV27, the J gene TRBJ1-1; D is possibly TRBD1 (5 bases). The CDR3 loop spans 11 amino acids. In germline, CDR1 is MNHEY, CDR2 SMNVEV (reference sequence). V gave up 5 bases and J gave up 6 bases, with 7 bases separating them. The DNA for the CDR3 is TGTGCCAGCAGTACGGGGGCTGAAGCTTTCTTT. Translation gives CASSTGAEAFF.

V and J are TRBV7-2 and TRBJ2-5; 7 bases are a match to TRBD1. The CDR3 has 15 residues. The germline gives CDR1 SGHTA, CDR2 FQGNSA. Trimming cost V 1 base and J 5 bases; bases outside gene matches: 7. This CDR3 is CASSLVTGVFETQYF. DNA for the CDR3: TGTGCCAGCAGCTTAGTAACAGGGGTTTTTGAGACCCAGTACTTC.

To note about this clone: Additional DNA sequences in this sample encode the identical CDR3. The chain employs TRBV5-4 and TRBJ2-7; TRBD2 might be the D (5 bases). Germline loops: CDR1 SGHNT, CDR2 YYREEE (reference sequence). The CDR3 has 11 residues. V was cut by 2 bases and J by 6 bases, with 6 bases left in between. The CDR3 region is CASSLRGEQYF. CDR3 nucleotide sequence: TGTGCCAGCAGCTTACGGGGCGAGCAGTACTTC.

This clone showed up just once. The chain links TRBV5-1 to TRBJ2-5; tentative D call: TRBD2 (5 bases). Germline V gene data show CDR1 as SGHRS and CDR2 as YFSETQ. This CDR3 spans 13 amino acids. Trimming pared 1 base from V and 7 bases from J, leaving 11 bases between. The CDR3 coding sequence is TGCGCCAGCAGCTTGAGCGGTAGGGCGACCCAGTACTTC. This encodes CASSLSGRATQYF.

CDR3 residues: CASSSGLAGEEEQFF. CDR3 DNA sequence: TGTGCCAGCAGCTCCGGACTAGCGGGAGAGGAGGAGCAGTTCTTC. The J gene is TRBJ2-1, the V gene TRBV7-3; 13 nucleotides agree with TRBD2. With 4 bases clipped from V and 10 bases from J, the junction kept 7 bases outside the gene matches. The CDR3 loop spans 15 amino acids. The V gene's germline CDR1 is SGHTA and CDR2 FQGTGA.

This rearrangement joins TRBV7-9 to TRBJ1-1; 9 positions agree with TRBD1. Germline V gene sequence: CDR1 SEHNR, CDR2 FQNEAQ (reference sequence). J gave up 1 base and V 5 bases, and 8 bases lay outside the gene matches. The CDR3 loop spans 16 amino acids. The CDR3 here is CASSVSPGQGNTEAFF. CDR3 nucleotide sequence: TGTGCCAGCAGCGTGAGTCCGGGACAGGGGAACACTGAAGCTTTCTTT.

V and J are TRBV9 and TRBJ2-2; tentatively, D is TRBD1 (6 bases). V lost 0 bases, J lost 1 base, and 10 bases lay in between. The CDR3 runs 16 residues. Germline values: CDR1 SGDLS, CDR2 YYNGEE. The CDR3 nucleotides are TGTGCCAGCAGCGTAGTCGGACAGATGAACACCGGGGAGCTGTTTTTT. Protein: CASSVVGQMNTGELFF.

CDR3 amino acids: CASSEQRISTDTQYF. The CDR3 coding sequence is TGTGCCAGCAGTGAACAGAGGATTTCCACAGATACGCAGTATTTT. The V and J genes are TRBV6-1 and TRBJ2-3; D call uncertain. V was trimmed by 2 bases and J by 2 bases, leaving 11 bases between them. The germline gives CDR1 MNHNS, CDR2 SASEGT. The CDR3 is 15 residues long.

The gene calls are TRBV4-1 and TRBJ2-7; 11 bases agree with TRBD1. This CDR3 region has 15 residues. Looked up from germline, CDR1 is MGHRA and CDR2 is YSYEKL. With 4 bases clipped from V and 4 bases from J, the junction kept 6 bases outside the gene matches. This CDR3 is CASSLGRDRGYEQYF. As DNA, the CDR3 is TGCGCCAGCAGCCTCGGCCGGGACAGGGGGTACGAGCAGTACTTC.

The rearrangement links TRBV11-3 to TRBJ1-2, with 8 bases identical to TRBD1. In germline, CDR1 is SGHNT, CDR2 YENEEA. The V gene end was trimmed by 5 bases and the J gene end by 4 bases; junction bases not matched to a gene: 6. CDR3 size: 14 residues. This CDR3 reads CASSQGAGGYGYTF. CDR3 nucleotide sequence: TGTGCCAGCAGCCAGGGGGCCGGTGGCTATGGCTACACCTTC.

This rearrangement joins TRBV5-4 to TRBJ2-7; D remains ambiguous. V lost 4 bases and J lost 0, with 11 bases in between. Germline V gives CDR1 SGHNT, CDR2 YYREEE (reference sequence). This CDR3 is built from 14 residues. The CDR3 DNA follows: TGTGCCAGCAGCATTTCCGGTATCTCCTACGAGCAGTACTTC. It translates to CASSISGISYEQYF.

The gene calls are TRBV24-1 and TRBJ2-3, with D perhaps matching TRBD2 (5 bases). This CDR3 has 17 residues. Germline lookup yields CDR1 KGHDR and CDR2 SFDVKD. Between the trimmed V and J ends, which lost 2 bases and 2 bases, there was a span of 16 bases. The CDR3: CATSDSDRRGHTDTQYF. CDR3 sequence (DNA): TGTGCCACCAGTGATTCCGACCGACGCGGGCACACAGATACGCAGTATTTT.

The CDR3 reads CASSFGRVNTEAFF. The CDR3 DNA sequence: TGTGCCAGCAGCTTCGGCAGGGTGAACACTGAAGCTTTCTTT. V is TRBV7-9 and J is TRBJ1-1; D may be TRBD1 (5 bases). The germline V gene encodes CDR1 SEHNR and CDR2 FQNEAQ (reference sequence). The CDR3 sequence is 14 residues long. The V end lost 3 bases, the J end lost 0 bases, and 8 bases lay between the germline ends. Supplemented by reference TRBV7-9 and TRBJ1-1, the full variable domain reads DTGVSQNPRHKITKRGQNVTFRCDPISEHNRLYWYRQTLGQGPEFLTYFQNEAQLEKSRLLSDRFSAERPKGSFSTLEIQRTEQGDSAMYLCASSFGRVNTEAFFGQGTRLTVV.

This chain uses TRBV12-5 with TRBJ2-1; 8 positions match TRBD2. CDR1 is LGHNT and CDR2 is FRNRAP in the germline V gene. With V trimmed by 3 bases and J by 4 bases, 8 bases remained unmatched. The CDR3 is 16 amino acids. CDR3 protein: CASGFSPRGRYNEQFF. In DNA form, the CDR3 reads TGTGCTAGTGGTTTTTCCCCCCGCGGGAGGTACAATGAGCAGTTCTTC.

The chain carries TRBV11-2 and TRBJ2-7, with TRBD2 matching over 7 bases. The V gene end was trimmed by 5 bases and the J gene end by 2 bases; junction bases not matched to a gene: 6. Per the germline V gene, CDR1 is SGHAT and CDR2 is FQNNGV. This CDR3 contains 14 residues. CDR3 protein: CASSPMGGAYEQYF. CDR3 coding DNA: TGTGCCAGCAGCCCTATGGGGGGGGCCTACGAGCAGTACTTC.

The rearrangement joins TRBV5-5 to TRBJ1-2, with 10 bases identical to TRBD1. Germline CDR1 SGHKS, CDR2 YYEKEE (reference sequence). J lost 6 bases, V lost 2 bases, and 1 base had no gene match. CDR3 length equals 13 residues. The chain's CDR3 is CASSFGTGDGYTF. Here the CDR3 DNA reads TGTGCCAGCAGCTTCGGGACAGGGGATGGCTACACCTTC.

The chain joins TRBV19 to TRBJ2-7; no firm D call. The V end lost 3 bases, the J end lost 1 base, and 7 bases lay between the germline ends. The CDR3 covers 13 residues. Per germline, CDR1 LNHDA and CDR2 SQIVND (reference sequence). The CDR3 reads CASSIRLSYEQYF. The CDR3 nucleotides read TGTGCCAGTAGTATTCGACTTTCCTACGAGCAGTACTTC.

This rearrangement joins TRBV10-1 to TRBJ1-3, with 9 nucleotides matching TRBD1. Germline trimming cut 2 bases from V and 0 bases from J; bases unmatched to any gene: 2. This CDR3 has 16 residues. CDR1 and CDR2 (germline): WNHNN, SYGVQD (reference sequence). CDR3 loop: CASSEGTGTSGNTIYF. The DNA for the CDR3 is TGCGCCAGCAGTGAGGGGACAGGGACCTCTGGAAACACCATATATTTT.

The J gene is TRBJ2-3, the V gene TRBV9; 7 nucleotides agree with TRBD1. Trimming at V came to 3 bases and at J to 2 bases, leaving 9 bases not matched to a gene. Germline loops: CDR1 SGDLS, CDR2 YYNGEE. The CDR3 totals 16 residues. CDR3 bases: TGTGCCAGCAGCGCTTCCGGGACAGCCTACACAGATACGCAGTATTTT. Translated, it gives CASSASGTAYTDTQYF.

The V gene is TRBV19, the J gene TRBJ1-5; 8 bases fit TRBD1. Germline lookup yields CDR1 LNHDA and CDR2 SQIVND (reference sequence). J gave up 5 bases and V 3 bases, and 9 bases lay outside the gene matches. CDR3 size: 16 residues. CDR3 in amino acids: CASSIRAGGFDQPQHF. Written as DNA, the CDR3 is TGTGCCAGTAGTATCAGGGCAGGGGGCTTCGATCAGCCCCAGCATTTT.

CDR3 sequence reads: CASSVDDALSYNEQFF. The DNA of the CDR3 is TGTGCCAGCAGCGTAGATGATGCGCTCTCCTACAATGAGCAGTTCTTC. The gene calls are TRBV9 and TRBJ2-1; D call uncertain. From germline, CDR1 is SGDLS and CDR2 YYNGEE. The CDR3 spans 16 residues. Trimming removed 0 bases from V and 0 bases from J, with 10 bases in between.

The chain has TRBV7-9 and TRBJ1-2; D remains ambiguous. Germline loops: CDR1 SEHNR, CDR2 FQNEAQ (reference sequence). CDR3 length: 12 residues. Trimming removed 1 base from V and 5 bases from J, with 5 bases in between. The CDR3: CASSLDEYGYTF. CDR3 sequence (DNA): TGTGCCAGCAGCTTAGACGAGTATGGCTACACCTTC. Looking up the rest from reference TRBV7-9 and TRBJ1-2 gives the full variable domain: DTGVSQNPRHKITKRGQNVTFRCDPISEHNRLYWYRQTLGQGPEFLTYFQNEAQLEKSRLLSDRFSAERPKGSFSTLEIQRTEQGDSAMYLCASSLDEYGYTFGSGTRLTVV.

J is TRBJ1-6 and V is TRBV5-1; tentative D call: TRBD1 (5 bases). Germline-derived CDR1 and CDR2 are SGHRS and YFSETQ. This CDR3 contains 15 residues. V lost 7 bases and J lost 4, with 15 bases in between. The CDR3 here is CASRTDTTYNSPLHF. CDR3 in DNA: TGCGCCAGCCGAACGGACACCACATATAATTCACCCCTCCACTTT.

This chain uses TRBV5-1 with TRBJ2-5, with D unclear. Germline V gene data show CDR1 as SGHRS and CDR2 as YFSETQ. The CDR3 length is 14 residues. Trimming pared 0 bases from V and 2 bases from J, leaving 8 bases between. The CDR3 reads CASSLGALQETQYF. The CDR3 DNA reads as TGCGCCAGCAGCTTGGGGGCATTACAAGAGACCCAGTACTTC.

This chain connects TRBV30 to TRBJ2-7, with 16 bases matching TRBD2. CDR1 GTSNPN and CDR2 SVGIG come from the germline V gene (reference sequence). The trim removed 4 bases at V and 6 bases at J, leaving 6 bases unmatched. This CDR3 spans 15 amino acids. The CDR3 region is CAWTRGLAGGREQYF. Written as DNA, the CDR3 is TGTGCCTGGACCAGGGGACTAGCGGGAGGGCGCGAGCAGTACTTC.

Only a few counts were recorded for this clone. This chain uses TRBV28 with TRBJ2-7; 9 nucleotides agree with TRBD2. The CDR3 has 13 residues. The germline gives CDR1 MDHEN, CDR2 SYDVKM. CDR3 amino acids: CAHSGGTSYEQYF. The CDR3 DNA reads as TGTGCACACAGCGGGGGGACCTCCTACGAGCAGTACTTC.

This clone was recorded at least ten times. This rearrangement joins TRBV25-1 to TRBJ2-7; 7 nucleotides agree with TRBD1. The V gene end was trimmed by 3 bases and the J gene end by 1 base; junction bases not matched to a gene: 6. The CDR3 spans 15 residues. Germline CDR1 and CDR2: MGHDK and SYGVNS. CDR3 coding DNA: TGTGCCAGCAGTGATTCAGGGACAGAGTCCTACGAGCAGTACTTC. Its protein product is CASSDSGTESYEQYF.

The chain recombines TRBV7-9 with TRBJ2-1; D is unclear. V was pared by 10 bases and J by 5 bases, with 9 bases between. This CDR3 has 11 amino acids. The germline V gene encodes CDR1 SEHNR and CDR2 FQNEAQ (reference sequence). The CDR3 region has the DNA TGTGCCACCCAGAAGAACAATGAGCAGTTCTTC. Translated: CATQKNNEQFF.

The chain uses TRBV28 and TRBJ1-1; 8 bases agree with TRBD1. The V gene end was trimmed by 3 bases and the J gene end by 4 bases; junction bases not matched to a gene: 4. The germline V gene has CDR1 MDHEN and CDR2 SYDVKM. This CDR3 has 14 amino acids. CDR3 amino acids: CASSFGQGATEAFF. CDR3 coding DNA: TGTGCCAGCAGTTTCGGACAGGGAGCCACTGAAGCTTTCTTT.

The chain recombines TRBV25-1 with TRBJ2-7, with TRBD2 matching 10 bases. The V and J ends lost 2 bases and 4 bases, in that order; junction bases with no gene match: 8. Per the germline V gene, CDR1 is MGHDK and CDR2 is SYGVNS. This CDR3 spans 16 amino acids. CDR3 sequence (DNA): TGTGCCAGCAGTGAAATCGGGCTAGCGGGAGCTTACGAGCAGTACTTC. Translation gives CASSEIGLAGAYEQYF.